This entry lists 13 T cell receptor beta chains sequenced from one sample in a study of blood T cell repertoires in COVID-19. TCRdb's copy holds only in-frame clones and misses some; the assay was immunoSEQ multiplex PCR. The sample yields 180,000 or so clones, approximately 86% seen once. Sequencing input: peripheral blood. These receptors all stem from a woman aged 30 to 39 with active or convalescent COVID-19.

The chain carries TRBV18 and TRBJ2-1, with D perhaps matching TRBD2 (5 bases). Germline CDR1 KGHSH, CDR2 LQKENI. The CDR3 extends over 14 amino acids. The V gene lost 3 bases and the J gene lost 5 bases, with 11 bases spanning the gap. The chain's CDR3 is CASSPNRGDNEQFF. CDR3 coding DNA: TGTGCCAGCTCACCCAATCGGGGAGACAATGAGCAGTTCTTC.

The chain uses TRBV4-1 and TRBJ1-1; D remains unclear. This CDR3 region has 12 residues. V was trimmed by 4 bases and J by 1 base, leaving 4 bases between them. Germline CDR1 and CDR2: MGHRA and YSYEKL. CDR3 sequence reads: CASSPGNTEAFF. The CDR3 coding sequence is TGCGCCAGCAGCCCCGGGAACACTGAAGCTTTCTTT.

The DNA for the CDR3 is TGTGCCAGCAGCTTAGATCCAGGGGATGAGCAGTTCTTC. This encodes CASSLDPGDEQFF. The chain joins TRBV11-2 to TRBJ2-1; D might be TRBD1 (6 bases). Trimming stripped 0 bases from V and 8 bases from J, with 8 bases between. The length of the CDR3 is 13 residues. Germline V gene sequence: CDR1 SGHAT, CDR2 FQNNGV.

The rearrangement joins TRBV6-5 to TRBJ2-7, with D unclear. V was pared by 0 bases and J by 2 bases, with 14 bases between. CDR3 length: 16 residues. The germline CDR1 and CDR2 sequences are MNHEY and SVGAGI. The CDR3 reads CASSYSAVRRTYEQYF. The CDR3 nucleotides are TGTGCCAGCAGTTACTCGGCGGTCCGCCGGACCTACGAGCAGTACTTC.

The J gene is TRBJ1-1, the V gene TRBV3-1 (or the pseudogene TRBV3-2), with D uncertain. CDR1 is LGHDT and CDR2 is YNNKEL in the germline V gene (reference sequence). V was trimmed by 0 bases and J by 5 bases, leaving 22 bases between them. This CDR3 region has 18 residues. The CDR3 region has the DNA TGTGCCAGCAGCCAAGATGTCGCGCGGTTCGCGGCGGGAACTGAAGCTTTCTTT. This gives the protein CASSQDVARFAAGTEAFF.

The V call is TRBV10-1, the J call TRBJ1-5; D uncertain. Germline V gene sequence: CDR1 WNHNN, CDR2 SYGVQD (reference sequence). CDR3 length equals 13 residues. V was clipped by 0 bases and J by 6 bases, with 6 bases between them. The CDR3 DNA is TGCGCCAGCAGTGAGTCGCCCAGTCAGCCCCAGCATTTT. Its protein is CASSESPSQPQHF.

This clone was seen just once. The chain carries TRBV14 and TRBJ1-4, with a tentative D call TRBD1 (6 bases). With 3 bases removed from V and 3 bases from J, the gap between germline ends came to 11 bases. CDR1 and CDR2 from the germline V gene are SGHDN and FVKESK. The CDR3 covers 15 residues. CDR3 nucleotides: TGTGCCAGCAGCCAGTGGGGGGGGCCTAATGAAAAACTGTTTTTT. This sequence encodes CASSQWGGPNEKLFF.

This rearrangement joins TRBV27 to TRBJ2-7, with 12 bases identical to TRBD1. J lost 3 bases, V lost 5 bases, and 20 bases had no gene match. Germline V gene sequence: CDR1 MNHEY, CDR2 SMNVEV (reference sequence). This CDR3 contains 20 residues. The chain's CDR3 is CASSALFRDRGPQQDYEQYF. The CDR3 nucleotides read TGTGCCAGCAGTGCCCTCTTCCGGGACAGGGGGCCTCAGCAGGACTACGAGCAGTACTTC.

The rearrangement links TRBV4-1 to TRBJ2-3; 11 nucleotides match TRBD2. The CDR3 is 16 amino acids. The trim removed 3 bases at V and 1 base at J, leaving 3 bases unmatched. CDR1 and CDR2 (germline): MGHRA, YSYEKL. CDR3 region: CASSQTLAGGTDTQYF. The CDR3 nucleotides are TGCGCCAGCAGCCAGACACTAGCGGGGGGCACAGATACGCAGTATTTT.

This clone was picked up one time. The V gene is TRBV29-1, the J gene TRBJ2-2; D remains unclear. Germline values: CDR1 SQVTM, CDR2 ANQGSEA. The CDR3 is 15 amino acids. The ends were cut back, 6 bases at V and 4 bases at J, with 18 bases in the middle. The CDR3 protein is CSVPEAHYATGELFF. As DNA, the CDR3 is TGCAGCGTCCCTGAGGCCCACTATGCCACCGGGGAGCTGTTTTTT.

The chain uses TRBV15 and TRBJ2-3; D unresolved. Germline assignment: CDR1 LNHNV and CDR2 YYDKDF (reference sequence). Deletions cut 6 bases from V and 4 bases from J, with 8 bases between. The CDR3 has 12 residues. CDR3 amino acids: CATRQISDTQYF. CDR3 nucleotide sequence: TGTGCCACCAGACAGATTTCAGATACGCAGTATTTT. The variable domain in full, with the rest retrieved from reference TRBV15 and TRBJ2-3, is DAMVIQNPRYQVTQFGKPVTLSCSQTLNHNVMYWYQQKSSQAPKLLFHYYDKDFNNEADTPDNFQSRRPNTSFCFLDIRSPGLGDTAMYLCATRQISDTQYFGPGTRLTVL.

The gene calls are TRBV7-2 and TRBJ2-7, with D possibly TRBD1 on 5 matching bases. Germline CDR1 is SGHTA and CDR2 is FQGNSA. This CDR3 has 13 amino acids. Trimming removed 4 bases at V and 4 bases at J, with 11 bases between. This CDR3 is CASSSRVGYEQYF. In DNA form, the CDR3 reads TGTGCCAGCAGCTCCAGGGTAGGATACGAGCAGTACTTC.

J is TRBJ1-5 and V is TRBV27; TRBD1 aligns across 7 bases. CDR1 and CDR2 (germline): MNHEY, SMNVEV (reference sequence). Unmatched junction bases numbered 13, after V lost 6 bases and J lost 5 bases. CDR3 length: 16 residues. DNA of the CDR3: TGTGCCAGCAGCAGACTGCCCTCGACAGGGTATCAGCCCCAGCATTTT. Its protein is CASSRLPSTGYQPQHF.